The source of this T cell receptor (beta chain) is a study of blood T cell repertoires in COVID-19. Looking at the study overall: The study drew acute and convalescent COVID-19 samples from the United States, Italy and Spain. PBMCs, B-cell-depleted T cells, or T cells were the source of the cDNA or gDNA that made up the material.

The ends lost 4 bases at V and 1 base at J; junction bases unmatched: 3. Per the germline V gene, CDR1 is PRHDT and CDR2 is FYEKMQ (reference sequence). The CDR3 covers 14 residues. As originally analysed: Using reference gene primer amplification, nucleated cell counts were estimated. Clones were sequenced by immunoSEQ multiplex PCR, and TCRdb holds only the in-frame ones, with some missing. That table gives V, J and clone size, and the DNA gave D and trimming. This table holds fewer than 20,000 clones, under 95% found once. The clonotype was recovered from a man in his fifties or sixties with active COVID-19. The chain combines TRBV13 with TRBJ1-2; TRBD1 matches at 7 bases. The sequenced material came from peripheral blood. CDR3 sequence (DNA): TGTGCCAGCAGCTCGGGACAGTATAACTATGGCTACACCTTC. This sequence encodes CASSSGQYNYGYTF.